Listed below are T cell receptor beta chains from one sample, sequenced in a study of blood T cells in healthy people across ages. TCRdb ran MiXCR on the 5' RACE reads and lists one entry per CDR3 protein. The sample holds nearly 1 million distinct CDR3 sequences, about 53% seen once. The sequencing sample was made of blood. These receptors were taken from a woman aged 55-75 years in good health. The CDR3 runs from the conserved cysteine through the conserved F or W. A D gene is named only where the DNA matches it firmly. Only part of the rows carry a size: once, few, many, or a class if the clone is expanded.

>NA|TRBD2|TRBJ2-7|TRBV7-8
TGTGCCAGCAGCCCACGACGACTAGCAGAGCTCTACGAGCAGTACTTC
CASSPRRLAELYEQYF
>NA|NA|TRBJ2-7|TRBV12-3/TRBV12-4
TGTGCCAGCAGTTTCCTGCGGGGCGACTCCTACGAGCAGTACTTC
CASSFLRGDSYEQYF
>NA|NA|TRBJ2-5|TRBV10-2
TGCGCCAGCAGTGACGGCTCGTACCAAGAGACCCAGTACTTC
CASSDGSYQETQYF
>NA|NA|TRBJ2-3|TRBV6-5
TGTGCCAGCAGTTACTTAGGAGTGTCAGATACGCAGTATTTT
CASSYLGVSDTQYF
>NA|TRBD1|TRBJ2-3|TRBV10-3
TGTGCCATCAGGGACAGGGTCGTAGATACGCAGTATTTT
CAIRDRVVDTQYF
>NA|NA|TRBJ2-3|TRBV7-8
TGTGCCAGCAGCTCAGGCCGGATAGCGAGAGATACGCAGTATTTT
CASSSGRIARDTQYF
>NA|NA|TRBJ2-3|TRBV5-5
TGTGCCAGCAGCATCCCGGACGAGCGGGTGACAGATACGCAGTATTTT
CASSIPDERVTDTQYF
>few|TRBD2|TRBJ2-1|TRBV4-1
TGCGCCAGCCGGGGGGGGCGCGAACTAGCGGGAACCCCGAGCTCCTACAATGAGCAGTTCTTC
CASRGGRELAGTPSSYNEQFF
>NA|NA|TRBJ2-4|TRBV10-3
TGTGCCATCAGCCCGTCCCTAGCCAAAAACATTCAGTACTTC
CAISPSLAKNIQYF
>NA|TRBD2|TRBJ2-7|TRBV28
TGTGCCAGCAGCATAACCGCTAGCGGCGCCTACGAGCAGTACTTC
CASSITASGAYEQYF
>NA|NA|TRBJ1-1|TRBV20-1
TGCAGTGCCCTCAGCAACCACAACACTGAAGCTTTCTTT
CSALSNHNTEAFF
>NA|TRBD2|TRBJ2-1|TRBV20-1
TGCAGTGTCCAATTGACTAGCGGGAGGGACAATGAGCAGTTCTTC
CSVQLTSGRDNEQFF
>NA|TRBD2|TRBJ2-3|TRBV4-2
TGTGCCAGCAGGCAACTAGCGGGAGGCTCAGATACGCAGTATTTT
CASRQLAGGSDTQYF
>NA|NA|TRBJ1-3|TRBV6-6
TGTGCCAGCAGTTATGGCGGTGGAAACACCATATATTTT
CASSYGGGNTIYF
>NA|NA|TRBJ2-7|TRBV10-3
TGTGCCACCAAAGACGGCAGAAGCTCCTACGAGCAGTACTTC
CATKDGRSSYEQYF
>NA|TRBD1|TRBJ2-7|TRBV29-1
TGCAGCGTTGGGATCTGGGACAGGACCGGCGAGCAGTACTTC
CSVGIWDRTGEQYF
>few|NA|TRBJ1-2|TRBV5-1
TGCGCCAGCAGCTTCCAACCGGACAAGCCGGGCTACACCTTC
CASSFQPDKPGYTF
>few|NA|TRBJ2-3|TRBV4-2
TGTGCCAGCAGCCAAACTGTGGCTACGCAGTATTTT
CASSQTVATQYF
>NA|TRBD1|TRBJ2-7|TRBV6-6
TGTGCCAGCTCACCATATAGAGGGGGCATGAACGAGCAGTACTTC
CASSPYRGGMNEQYF
>few|TRBD2|TRBJ2-5|TRBV25-1
TGTGCCAGCAGTGTAGCGGGAGAAGAGAAGACCCAGTACTTC
CASSVAGEEKTQYF
>few|NA|TRBJ2-7|TRBV7-6
TGTGCCAGCAGCTTAGCCCAAGAAGGCGAGCAGTACTTC
CASSLAQEGEQYF
>few|TRBD1|TRBJ2-7|TRBV10-3
TGTGCCATCAGTGACCCGGGACAGGGGGCGGCGCGACTCCCCTACGAGCAGTACTTC
CAISDPGQGAARLPYEQYF
>NA|NA|TRBJ1-1|TRBV13
TGTGCCAGCAGCTTAGGCTTCGGGGGTCCTAACACTGAAGCTTTCTTT
CASSLGFGGPNTEAFF
>NA|NA|TRBJ2-2|TRBV29-1
TGCAGCGTTTCCCCCCTAAACAGGAACACCGGGGAGCTGTTTTTT
CSVSPLNRNTGELFF
>NA|TRBD1|TRBJ2-7|TRBV28
TGTGTAGTGAGGGGACAGGGATTTTACGAGCAGTACTTC
CVVRGQGFYEQYF
>many|TRBD2|TRBJ2-5|TRBV29-1
TGCAGCGTTGATGGCGGGAGTTCAGGAGAGACCCAGTACTTC
CSVDGGSSGETQYF
>NA|NA|TRBJ2-5|TRBV12-3/TRBV12-4
TGTGCCAGCAGTTCTTTCACTGTTCCGGAGACCCAGTACTTC
CASSSFTVPETQYF